This T cell receptor beta chain was captured by sequencing in a study of neoadjuvant anti-PD-1 for oral cavity cancer. General study results and limits: Non-responders to neoadjuvant nivolumab had significantly more clonal PBMC T cells than responders.

Regarding this clone: The antigen remains undetermined.

Method: immunoSEQ multiplex PCR; TCRdb's copy keeps in-frame clones and lacks some. The table lists around 18,000 clones, roughly 72% of them singletons. This CDR3 region has 15 residues. CDR1 is SGHVS, CDR2 FQNEAQ, per germline. V lost 5 bases and J lost 1; bases outside the gene matches: 2. The material sequenced was PBMCs, taken before nivolumab (anti-PD-1) treatment. The V call is TRBV7-8, the J call TRBJ2-4, with 10 bases matching TRBD1. The origin of this receptor is a person between 40 and 80 years old with oral cavity squamous cell carcinoma. The CDR3 loop reads CASSPGQGAKNIQYF. Here the CDR3 DNA reads TGTGCCAGCAGCCCGGGACAGGGGGCCAAAAACATTCAGTACTTC.